This T cell receptor beta chain was identified in a study of OX40 agonist ivuxolimab in advanced cancers. The overall study: Three patients showed partial responses: one hepatocellular carcinoma and two cutaneous melanoma cases.

As regards this clone: Its antigen is undetermined.

The CDR3 runs 14 residues. Germline CDR1 and CDR2: KGHSY and FQNENV. Trimming removed 7 bases from V and 4 bases from J, with 16 bases in between. Libraries were prepared by immunoSEQ multiplex PCR; TCRdb keeps only in-frame clonotypes and omits some of them. The table shows about 94,000 clones, with around 87% occurring only once. Sampling times: baseline, cycle 4 day 1, cycle 7 day 1. Overall study results and limits: Clonal expansion by week 6 occurred in CD4+ and CD8+ blood T cells (at 0.1 to 3.0 mg/kg).

The TCR originated in an adult with an advanced solid tumor such as melanoma, head and neck, liver or kidney cancer. The specimen was CD4+ or CD8+ T cells sorted from blood, collected in a trial of the OX40 agonist ivuxolimab. This chain joins TRBV16 and TRBJ1-2, with a weak D call TRBD1 (6 bases). CDR3 sequence (DNA): TGTGCCAGCACCCCGACAGGCGGGGGCTATGGCTACACCTTC. Translation gives CASTPTGGGYGYTF.